The 3 T cell receptor beta chains reported below all come from one sample, sequenced in a study of T cells after yellow fever vaccination. TCRdb called the 5' RACE reads again in MiXCR, with one record for every CDR3 protein. The sample consists of 360,000 or so distinct CDR3 sequences, approximately 10% of them appearing once. Material: PBMCs, obtained on the day of the first yellow fever vaccination. The receptors originated from a young man who received the YFV17D yellow fever vaccine.

The J gene is TRBJ1-2, the V gene TRBV6-1; 8 bases fit TRBD1. CDR3 length: 15 residues. V lost 5 bases to trimming and J lost 0 bases; unmatched junction nucleotides: 5. Germline V gives CDR1 MNHNS, CDR2 SASEGT. CDR3 loop: CASSRQGTPNYGYTF. CDR3 in DNA: TGTGCCAGCAGTAGACAGGGGACTCCTAACTATGGCTACACCTTC.

V usage is TRBV19 and J usage is TRBJ1-1; no firm D call. CDR1 and CDR2 from the germline V gene are LNHDA and SQIVND (reference sequence). Deletions cut 7 bases from V and 3 bases from J, with 18 bases between. The CDR3 extends over 15 amino acids. CDR3 bases: TGTGCCAGTATGGGTGTCCGGCAGCAGGACACTGAAGCTTTCTTT. It is translated as CASMGVRQQDTEAFF. Using reference TRBV19 and TRBJ1-1 for the parts outside the CDR3, the full variable domain is DGGITQSPKYLFRKEGQNVTLSCEQNLNHDAMYWYRQDPGQGLRLIYYSQIVNDFQKGDIAEGYSVSREKKESFPLTVTSAQKNPTAFYLCASMGVRQQDTEAFFGQGTRLTVV.

There are many counts of this clonotype. This chain links TRBV24-1 with TRBJ1-1; D not certain. The CDR3 covers 15 residues. Per germline, CDR1 KGHDR and CDR2 SFDVKD. The V gene lost 2 bases and the J gene lost 1 base, with 10 bases spanning the gap. CDR3 nucleotides: TGTGCCACCAGTGATTCCGGACGTACGAACACTGAAGCTTTCTTT. Its protein product is CATSDSGRTNTEAFF.